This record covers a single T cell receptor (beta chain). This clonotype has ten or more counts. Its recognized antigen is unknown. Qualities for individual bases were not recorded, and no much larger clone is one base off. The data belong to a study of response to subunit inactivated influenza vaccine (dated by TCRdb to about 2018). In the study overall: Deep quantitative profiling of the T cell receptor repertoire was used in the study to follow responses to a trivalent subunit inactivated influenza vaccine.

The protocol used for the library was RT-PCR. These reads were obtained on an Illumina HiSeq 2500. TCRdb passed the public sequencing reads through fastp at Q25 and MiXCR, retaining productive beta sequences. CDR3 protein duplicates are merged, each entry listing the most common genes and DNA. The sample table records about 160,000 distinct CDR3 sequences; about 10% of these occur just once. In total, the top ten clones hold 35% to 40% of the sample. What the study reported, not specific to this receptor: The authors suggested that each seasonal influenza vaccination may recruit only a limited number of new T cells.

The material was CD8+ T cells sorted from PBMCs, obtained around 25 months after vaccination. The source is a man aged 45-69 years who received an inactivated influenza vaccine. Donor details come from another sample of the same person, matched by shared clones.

This receptor carries the CDR3 CASSHGALLAADTQYF. In nucleotides, the sequence is TGCGCCAGCAGCCATGGGGCGTTACTAGCGGCAGATACGCAGTATTTT. The chain couples TRBV4-1 to TRBJ2-3; 8 junctional bases match TRBD2. The CDR3 contains 16 residues, cysteine and phenylalanine counted. Only the CDR3 portion is preserved as DNA: 48 bases, with reading frame beginning at the first base. CDR1 MGHRA and CDR2 YSYEKL were looked up in the germline V gene. Relative to germline, V is missing 3 bases and J is missing 4 bases, with 9 bases of the junction outside any gene match.